This TCR beta chain was recorded in a study of T cells in Graves' hyperthyroidism and ophthalmopathy. J gave up 3 bases and V 3 bases, and 4 bases lay outside the gene matches. The CDR3 is 15 residues long. Germline loops: CDR1 MGHRA, CDR2 YSYEKL. This clonotype was observed a few times. Its antigen is not identified. Study results and caveats: Among clonotypes expanded in thyroid above 0.001, most were also found in blood. A model of 13 V-J features distinguished ophthalmopathy from stable hyperthyroidism.

Amplification targeted TCR beta CDR3 regions from RNA transcripts. The HTBI primer set served for first-round RT-PCR of the TCR CDR3. TCRdb ran MiXCR on the multiplex PCR reads and lists one entry per CDR3 protein. The sample includes around 600,000 distinct CDR3 sequences, approximately 15% of them seen just once. The sequence was collected from a woman younger than 35 with Graves' ophthalmopathy. Sequenced: blood. The chain combines TRBV4-1 with TRBJ1-5; the match to TRBD1 covers 8 bases. The CDR3 reads CASSQRQGNNQPQHF. As DNA, the CDR3 is TGCGCCAGCAGCCAGCGACAGGGGAACAATCAGCCCCAGCATTTT.